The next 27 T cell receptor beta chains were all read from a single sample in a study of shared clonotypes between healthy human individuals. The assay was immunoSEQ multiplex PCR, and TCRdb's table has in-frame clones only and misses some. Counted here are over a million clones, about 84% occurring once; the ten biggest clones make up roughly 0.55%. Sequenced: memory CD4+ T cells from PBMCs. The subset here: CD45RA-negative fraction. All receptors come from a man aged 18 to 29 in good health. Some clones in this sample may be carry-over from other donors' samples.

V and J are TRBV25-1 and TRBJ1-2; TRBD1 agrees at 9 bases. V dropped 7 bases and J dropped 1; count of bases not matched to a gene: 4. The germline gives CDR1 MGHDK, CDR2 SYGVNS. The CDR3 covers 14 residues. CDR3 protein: CASTRGQGNYGYTF. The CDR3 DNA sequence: TGTGCCAGCACCCGGGGACAGGGTAACTATGGCTACACCTTC.

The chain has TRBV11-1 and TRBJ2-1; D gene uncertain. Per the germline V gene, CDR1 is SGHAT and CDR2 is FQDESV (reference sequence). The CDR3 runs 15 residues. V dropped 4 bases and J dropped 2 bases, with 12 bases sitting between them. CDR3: CASSSFFDTYNEQFF. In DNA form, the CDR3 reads TGTGCCAGCAGCTCTTTCTTCGACACCTACAATGAGCAGTTCTTC.

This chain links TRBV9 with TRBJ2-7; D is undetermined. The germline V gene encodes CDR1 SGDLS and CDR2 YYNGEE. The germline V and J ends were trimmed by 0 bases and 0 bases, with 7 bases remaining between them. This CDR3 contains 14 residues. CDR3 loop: CASSVDVYSYEQYF. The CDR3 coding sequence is TGTGCCAGCAGCGTAGACGTTTACTCCTACGAGCAGTACTTC.

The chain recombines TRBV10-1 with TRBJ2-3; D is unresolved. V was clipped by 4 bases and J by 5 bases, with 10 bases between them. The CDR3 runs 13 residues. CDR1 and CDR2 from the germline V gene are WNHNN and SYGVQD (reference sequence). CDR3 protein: CASSVERQDTQYF. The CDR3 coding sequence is TGCGCCAGCAGTGTAGAGCGCCAAGATACGCAGTATTTT.

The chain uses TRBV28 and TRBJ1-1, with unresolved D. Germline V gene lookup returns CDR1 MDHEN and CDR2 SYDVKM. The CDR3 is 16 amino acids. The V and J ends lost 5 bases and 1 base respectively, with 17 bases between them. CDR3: CASSGPREAGNTEAFF. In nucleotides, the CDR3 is TGTGCCAGCAGTGGCCCGCGCGAAGCGGGGAACACTGAAGCTTTCTTT.

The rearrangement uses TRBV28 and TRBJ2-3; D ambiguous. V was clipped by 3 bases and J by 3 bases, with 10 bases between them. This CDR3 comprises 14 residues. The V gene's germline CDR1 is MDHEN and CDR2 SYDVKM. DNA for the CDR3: TGTGCCAGCAGTTTTGGCGGACCTACAGATACGCAGTATTTT. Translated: CASSFGGPTDTQYF.

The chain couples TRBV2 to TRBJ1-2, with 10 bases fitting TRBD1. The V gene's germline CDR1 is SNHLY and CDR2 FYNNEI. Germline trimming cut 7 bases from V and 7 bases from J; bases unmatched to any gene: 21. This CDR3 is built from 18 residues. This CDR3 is CASKPRDRGRERGGGYTF. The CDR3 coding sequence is TGTGCCAGCAAACCAAGAGACAGGGGGCGCGAAAGGGGAGGTGGCTACACCTTC.

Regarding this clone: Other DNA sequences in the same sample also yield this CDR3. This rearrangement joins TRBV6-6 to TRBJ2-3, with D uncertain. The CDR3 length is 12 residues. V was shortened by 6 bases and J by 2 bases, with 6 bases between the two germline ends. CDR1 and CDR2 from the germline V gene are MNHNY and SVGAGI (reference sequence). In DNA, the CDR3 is TGTGCCAGCAGCTATCACACAGATACGCAGTATTTT. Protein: CASSYHTDTQYF.

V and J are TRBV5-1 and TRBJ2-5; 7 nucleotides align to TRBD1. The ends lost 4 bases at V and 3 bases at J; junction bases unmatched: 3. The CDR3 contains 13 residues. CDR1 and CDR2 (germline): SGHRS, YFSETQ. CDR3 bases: TGCGCCAGCAGCAAAGGGACAGAAGAGACCCAGTACTTC. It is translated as CASSKGTEETQYF.

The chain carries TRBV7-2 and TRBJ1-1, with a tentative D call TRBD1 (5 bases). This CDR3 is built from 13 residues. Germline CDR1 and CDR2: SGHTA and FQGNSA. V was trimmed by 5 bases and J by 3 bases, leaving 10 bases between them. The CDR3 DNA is TGTGCCAGCAGCAGAGGGACCTACACTGAAGCTTTCTTT. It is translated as CASSRGTYTEAFF.

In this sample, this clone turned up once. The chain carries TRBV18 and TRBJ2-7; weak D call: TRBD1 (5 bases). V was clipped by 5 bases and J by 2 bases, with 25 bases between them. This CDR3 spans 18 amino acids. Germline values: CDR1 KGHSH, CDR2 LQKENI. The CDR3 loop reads CASSSLNLARAGTYEQYF. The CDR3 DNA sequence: TGTGCCAGCTCATCCCTGAATTTAGCCCGGGCAGGGACCTACGAGCAGTACTTC.

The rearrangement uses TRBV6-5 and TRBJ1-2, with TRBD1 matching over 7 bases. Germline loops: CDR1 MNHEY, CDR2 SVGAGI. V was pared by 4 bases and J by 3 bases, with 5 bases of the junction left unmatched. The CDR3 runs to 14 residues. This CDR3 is CASSLAGTDYGYTF. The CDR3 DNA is TGTGCCAGCAGTTTAGCCGGGACAGACTATGGCTACACCTTC.

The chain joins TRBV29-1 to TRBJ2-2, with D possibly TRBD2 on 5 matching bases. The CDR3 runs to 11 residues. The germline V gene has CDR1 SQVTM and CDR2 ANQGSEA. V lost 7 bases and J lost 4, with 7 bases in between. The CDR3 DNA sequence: TGCAGCGGCGGGTCCACCGGGGAGCTGTTTTTT. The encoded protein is CSGGSTGELFF.

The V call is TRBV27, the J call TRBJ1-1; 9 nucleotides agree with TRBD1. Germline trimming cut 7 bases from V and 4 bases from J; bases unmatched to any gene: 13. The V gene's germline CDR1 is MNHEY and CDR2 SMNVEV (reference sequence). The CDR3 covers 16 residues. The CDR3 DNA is TGTGCCAGCATGCCCCACGCCGGGACAGGGAGCACTGAAGCTTTCTTT. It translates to CASMPHAGTGSTEAFF.

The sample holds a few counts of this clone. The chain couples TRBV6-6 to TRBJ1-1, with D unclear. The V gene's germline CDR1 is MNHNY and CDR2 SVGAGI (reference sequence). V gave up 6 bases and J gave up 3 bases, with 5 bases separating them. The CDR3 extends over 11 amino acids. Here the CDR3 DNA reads TGTGCCAGCAGGGAATACACTGAAGCTTTCTTT. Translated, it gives CASREYTEAFF.

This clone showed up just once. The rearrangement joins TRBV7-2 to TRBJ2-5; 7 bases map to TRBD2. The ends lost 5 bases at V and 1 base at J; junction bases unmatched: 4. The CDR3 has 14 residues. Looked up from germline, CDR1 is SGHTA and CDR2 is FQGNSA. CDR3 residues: CASSRSGSQETQYF. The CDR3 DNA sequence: TGTGCCAGCAGCCGTAGCGGGTCCCAAGAGACCCAGTACTTC.

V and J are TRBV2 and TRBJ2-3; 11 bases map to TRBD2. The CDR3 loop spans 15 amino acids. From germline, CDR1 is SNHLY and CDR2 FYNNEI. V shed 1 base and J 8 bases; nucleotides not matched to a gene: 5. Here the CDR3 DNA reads TGTGCCAGCAGTGAAGGACTAGCGGGATTCGGTACGCAGTATTTT. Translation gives CASSEGLAGFGTQYF.

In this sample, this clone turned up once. In nucleotides, the CDR3 is TGTGCCAGCAGCCGCGGACGGGGCGGTCAGCCCCAGCATTTT. Its protein product is CASSRGRGGQPQHF. The rearrangement joins TRBV6-5 to TRBJ1-5; maybe TRBD1 (5 bases). Germline CDR1 is MNHEY and CDR2 is SVGAGI. Trimming shortened V by 6 bases and J by 6 bases, and 15 bases separated the two germline ends. CDR3 length: 14 residues.

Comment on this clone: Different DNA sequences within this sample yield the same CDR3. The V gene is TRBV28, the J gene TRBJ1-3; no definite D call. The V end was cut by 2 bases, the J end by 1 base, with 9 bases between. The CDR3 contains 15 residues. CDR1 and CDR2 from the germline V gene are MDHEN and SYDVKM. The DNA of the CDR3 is TGTGCCAGCAGTTTACCTCCTGGGTCTGGAAACACCATATATTTT. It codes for CASSLPPGSGNTIYF.

CDR3 bases: TGTGCCAGTAGTATCGGGTGGACAGCTTCATCACCCCAGCATTTT. Amino acids: CASSIGWTASSPQHF. The chain couples TRBV19 to TRBJ1-5, with D maybe TRBD1 (6 bases). Trimming pared 3 bases from V and 10 bases from J, leaving 19 bases between. CDR1 and CDR2 (germline): LNHDA, SQIVND (reference sequence). This CDR3 comprises 15 residues.

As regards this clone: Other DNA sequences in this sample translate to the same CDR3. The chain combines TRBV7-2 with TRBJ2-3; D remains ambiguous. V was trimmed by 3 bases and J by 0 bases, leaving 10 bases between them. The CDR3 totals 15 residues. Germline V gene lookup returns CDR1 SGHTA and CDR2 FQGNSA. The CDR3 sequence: CASSLAPGSTDTQYF. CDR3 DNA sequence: TGTGCCAGCAGCTTGGCCCCCGGGAGCACAGATACGCAGTATTTT.

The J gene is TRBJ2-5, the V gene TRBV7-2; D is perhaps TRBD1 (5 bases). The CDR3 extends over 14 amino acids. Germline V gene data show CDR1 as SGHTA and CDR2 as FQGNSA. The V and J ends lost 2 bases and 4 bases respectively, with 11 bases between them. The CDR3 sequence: CASSLRGSGETQYF. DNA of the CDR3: TGTGCCAGCAGCTTAAGGGGCAGTGGAGAGACCCAGTACTTC.

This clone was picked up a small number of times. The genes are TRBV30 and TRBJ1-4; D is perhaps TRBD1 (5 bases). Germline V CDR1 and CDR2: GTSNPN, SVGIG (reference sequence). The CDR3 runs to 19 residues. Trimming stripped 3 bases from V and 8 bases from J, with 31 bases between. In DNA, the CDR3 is TGTGCCTGGAGATCCGGGACCAGCTCAAGGGGAGTCGGTAGGGAAAAACTGTTTTTT. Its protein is CAWRSGTSSRGVGREKLFF.

The CDR3 DNA follows: TGTGCCAGCAGCATGACTAGGGAGGTCGTCACCTTC. Protein product: CASSMTREVVTF. The rearrangement links TRBV5-4 to TRBJ1-2; D uncertain. The CDR3 has 12 amino acids. Trimming took off 4 bases at V and 13 bases at J, with 17 bases between the two ends. Germline values: CDR1 SGHNT, CDR2 YYREEE (reference sequence).

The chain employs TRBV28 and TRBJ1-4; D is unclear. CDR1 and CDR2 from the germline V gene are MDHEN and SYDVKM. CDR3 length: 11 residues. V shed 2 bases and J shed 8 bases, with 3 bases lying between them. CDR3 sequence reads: CASSLKEKLFF. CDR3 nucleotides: TGTGCCAGCAGTTTAAAGGAAAAACTGTTTTTT.

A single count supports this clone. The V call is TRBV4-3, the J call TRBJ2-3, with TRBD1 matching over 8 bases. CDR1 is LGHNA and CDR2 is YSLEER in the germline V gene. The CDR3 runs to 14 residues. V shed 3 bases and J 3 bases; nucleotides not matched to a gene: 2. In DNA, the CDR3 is TGCGCCAGCAGCCACGACAGGGGAACAGATACGCAGTATTTT. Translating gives CASSHDRGTDTQYF.

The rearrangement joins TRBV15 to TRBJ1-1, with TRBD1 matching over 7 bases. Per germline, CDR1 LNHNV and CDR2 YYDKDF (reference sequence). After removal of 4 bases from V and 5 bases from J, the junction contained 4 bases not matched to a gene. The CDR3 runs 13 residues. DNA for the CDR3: TGTGCCACCAGCATAGGGGGCCGGACTGAAGCTTTCTTT. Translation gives CATSIGGRTEAFF. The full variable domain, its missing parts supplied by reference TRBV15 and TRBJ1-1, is DAMVIQNPRYQVTQFGKPVTLSCSQTLNHNVMYWYQQKSSQAPKLLFHYYDKDFNNEADTPDNFQSRRPNTSFCFLDIRSPGLGDTAMYLCATSIGGRTEAFFGQGTRLTVV.